Presented here are 20 T cell receptor beta chains from one specimen sequenced in a study of shared T cell receptors in the human thymus. The assay was immunoSEQ multiplex PCR, and TCRdb's table has in-frame clones only and misses some. This table has hundreds of thousands of clones, 70% to 90% appearing once. The same data also went into a second study, on human thymus T cells.

Sequencing was done on a sample of thymocytes. The receptors come from a boy less than two years old with a congenital heart defect.

The V call is TRBV11-1, the J call TRBJ1-1; D possibly corresponds to TRBD1 (5 bases). CDR3 size: 13 residues. V gave up 5 bases and J gave up 3 bases, with 10 bases separating them. CDR1 SGHAT and CDR2 FQDESV come from the germline V gene (reference sequence). CDR3 DNA: TGTGCCAGCAGCGGGAGGGGAGACACTGAAGCTTTCTTT. As protein: CASSGRGDTEAFF. Full variable domain (missing parts from reference TRBV11-1 and TRBJ1-1): EAEVAQSPRYKITEKSQAVAFWCDPISGHATLYWYRQILGQGPELLVQFQDESVVDDSQLPKDRFSAERLKGVDSTLKIQPAELGDSAMYLCASSGRGDTEAFFGQGTRLTVV.

This clone was seen only a few times. V gene TRBV5-5 combines with J gene TRBJ2-7, with D uncertain. Per the germline V gene, CDR1 is SGHKS and CDR2 is YYEKEE (reference sequence). The CDR3 is 13 residues long. Trimming pared 0 bases from V and 9 bases from J, leaving 13 bases between. The CDR3 DNA sequence: TGTGCCAGCAGCTTGGCCGGTGGAGATAGGCAGTACTTC. Translated: CASSLAGGDRQYF.

V is TRBV7-9 and J is TRBJ2-1; 14 bases align to TRBD2. The CDR3 length is 17 residues. V was clipped by 5 bases and J by 8 bases; unmatched bases: 11. Per germline, CDR1 SEHNR and CDR2 FQNEAQ (reference sequence). The CDR3 nucleotides are TGTGCCAGCAGCCAACCACCGCGGACTAGCGGGGGGTATGAGCAGTTCTTC. Translation gives CASSQPPRTSGGYEQFF.

In its sample, this clone was seen once. This chain connects TRBV6-6 to TRBJ2-7; no clear D gene. Germline V gene data show CDR1 as MNHNY and CDR2 as SVGAGI (reference sequence). The length of the CDR3 is 16 residues. The V end lost 6 bases, the J end lost 0 bases, and 18 bases lay between the germline ends. The CDR3: CASSDPLAAISYEQYF. CDR3 sequence (DNA): TGTGCCAGCAGCGACCCCTTGGCAGCGATCTCCTACGAGCAGTACTTC.

This rearrangement joins TRBV5-5 to TRBJ1-5; D possibly corresponds to TRBD1 (6 bases). Trimming took off 4 bases at V and 0 bases at J, with 17 bases between the two ends. CDR3 length: 17 residues. Germline V gene data show CDR1 as SGHKS and CDR2 as YYEKEE (reference sequence). The CDR3 bases are TGTGCCAGCAGCCTGCAACTCCAGGGGAATAGCAATCAGCCCCAGCATTTT. Translated, it gives CASSLQLQGNSNQPQHF.

This chain connects TRBV7-2 to TRBJ2-4; D is perhaps TRBD2 (5 bases). The CDR3 runs to 16 residues. Between the trimmed V and J ends, which lost 5 bases and 5 bases, there was a span of 19 bases. Germline lookup yields CDR1 SGHTA and CDR2 FQGNSA. The CDR3: CASSPFRGGDQNIQYF. For the CDR3, the DNA is TGTGCCAGCAGCCCCTTTCGGGGTGGGGATCAAAACATTCAGTACTTC. The whole variable domain, filled in from reference TRBV7-2 and TRBJ2-4, reads GAGVSQSPSNKVTEKGKDVELRCDPISGHTALYWYRQSLGQGLEFLIYFQGNSAPDKSGLPSDRFSAERTGGSVSTLTIQRTQQEDSAVYLCASSPFRGGDQNIQYFGAGTRLSVL.

This clone has more than one count but fewer than ten. J is TRBJ2-3 and V is TRBV4-3; 8 bases map to TRBD2. Germline assignment: CDR1 LGHNA and CDR2 YSLEER. The CDR3 loop spans 19 amino acids. Trimming removed 0 bases from V and 6 bases from J; junction bases left unmatched: 17. The CDR3 DNA reads TGCGCCAGCAGCCAAGAAGGGTCACACAGCGGGAGAGCCCGGGATACGCAGTATTTT. This gives the protein CASSQEGSHSGRARDTQYF.

This chain links TRBV5-5 with TRBJ2-7; 10 bases fit TRBD2. The germline CDR1 and CDR2 sequences are SGHKS and YYEKEE (reference sequence). The V segment lost 4 bases and the J segment 3 bases; nucleotides outside the gene matches: 16. The CDR3 spans 18 residues. The CDR3 spells CASSQGSRLAGLVYEQYF. CDR3 DNA sequence: TGTGCCAGCAGCCAGGGGAGTAGACTAGCGGGTTTAGTCTACGAGCAGTACTTC.

The gene calls are TRBV5-8 and TRBJ2-7, with 11 bases fitting TRBD2. The CDR3 is 18 amino acids. Trimming at V came to 0 bases and at J to 0 bases, leaving 8 bases not matched to a gene. Germline CDR1 and CDR2: SGHTS and YDEGEE. The CDR3 coding sequence is TGTGCCAGCAGCTTGGGTGGTCTAGCGGGAGGCCTCTCCTACGAGCAGTACTTC. The encoded protein is CASSLGGLAGGLSYEQYF.

The genes are TRBV25-1 and TRBJ1-1, with 9 bases identical to TRBD1. With 10 bases clipped from V and 5 bases from J, the junction kept 11 bases outside the gene matches. This CDR3 contains 14 residues. Per the germline V gene, CDR1 is MGHDK and CDR2 is SYGVNS. The CDR3 spells CATRPGQGRTEAFF. The CDR3 region has the DNA TGTGCCACCAGGCCCGGACAGGGGAGGACTGAAGCTTTCTTT.

The V call is TRBV5-4, the J call TRBJ1-6; D may be TRBD1 (5 bases). V gave up 4 bases and J gave up 8 bases, with 22 bases separating them. The CDR3 consists of 17 residues. From germline, CDR1 is SGHNT and CDR2 YYREEE (reference sequence). In DNA form, the CDR3 reads TGTGCCAGCAGCCTATGCCGGGACTCTAAAGAGGATTCACCCCTCCACTTT. Its translation is CASSLCRDSKEDSPLHF. Using reference TRBV5-4 and TRBJ1-6 for the parts outside the CDR3, the full variable domain is ETGVTQSPTHLIKTRGQQVTLRCSSQSGHNTVSWYQQALGQGPQFIFQYYREEENGRGNFPPRFSGLQFPNYSSELNVNALELDDSALYLCASSLCRDSKEDSPLHFGNGTRLTVT.

This chain connects TRBV14 to TRBJ1-4, with a possible D match to TRBD1 (5 bases). CDR3 length equals 15 residues. The germline V and J ends were trimmed by 0 bases and 7 bases, with 12 bases remaining between them. Germline V gives CDR1 SGHDN, CDR2 FVKESK. CDR3 sequence reads: CASSQEEGRGEKLFF. For the CDR3, the DNA is TGTGCCAGCAGCCAAGAGGAAGGGAGGGGTGAAAAACTGTTTTTT.

This chain connects TRBV14 to TRBJ1-4, with D maybe TRBD1 (6 bases). This CDR3 contains 15 residues. CDR1 is SGHDN and CDR2 is FVKESK in the germline V gene. The V and J ends lost 1 base and 5 bases respectively, with 11 bases between them. CDR3 nucleotides: TGTGCCAGCAGCCAAGGGGGGAGGGGGAATGAAAAACTGTTTTTT. Its protein is CASSQGGRGNEKLFF.

This clone has more than one count but fewer than ten. The chain combines TRBV18 with TRBJ2-1, with TRBD2 identical over 15 bases. This CDR3 contains 17 residues. The trim removed 3 bases at V and 9 bases at J, leaving 9 bases unmatched. Germline loops: CDR1 KGHSH, CDR2 LQKENI. The CDR3 DNA sequence: TGTGCCAGCTCACCGATTGGACTAGCGGGAGGGATGGTTGAGCAGTTCTTC. Amino acids: CASSPIGLAGGMVEQFF.

This clone was seen a few times. The genes are TRBV5-1 and TRBJ2-7; TRBD2 matches at 8 bases. Germline lookup yields CDR1 SGHRS and CDR2 YFSETQ. With V trimmed by 7 bases and J by 4 bases, 1 base remained unmatched. The CDR3 contains 11 residues. Here the CDR3 reads CASSGGYEQYF. The DNA for the CDR3 is TGCGCCAGCTCGGGGGGGTACGAGCAGTACTTC.

This chain uses TRBV11-2 with TRBJ2-1; TRBD2 matches at 7 bases. Germline V CDR1 and CDR2: SGHAT, FQNNGV. The CDR3 contains 15 residues. V shed 2 bases and J 6 bases; nucleotides not matched to a gene: 7. CDR3: CASSLFVGGTNEQFF. CDR3 coding DNA: TGTGCCAGCAGCTTATTTGTGGGAGGGACCAATGAGCAGTTCTTC.

The chain carries TRBV4-1 and TRBJ1-5, with a possible D match to TRBD1 (6 bases). The CDR3 length is 13 residues. The germline V gene has CDR1 MGHRA and CDR2 YSYEKL. Trimming took off 2 bases at V and 4 bases at J, with 6 bases between the two ends. The CDR3 here is CASSQQGNQPQHF. In nucleotides, the CDR3 is TGCGCCAGCAGCCAACAGGGGAATCAGCCCCAGCATTTT.

The V call is TRBV15, the J call TRBJ2-3, with D possibly being TRBD1 (5 bases). Germline CDR1 LNHNV, CDR2 YYDKDF (reference sequence). The CDR3 is 16 amino acids. Trimming took 7 bases from V and 2 from J, leaving 19 bases between them. The CDR3 sequence is CATTHYVGHPTDTQYF. The DNA for the CDR3 is TGTGCCACCACCCATTACGTGGGGCACCCCACAGATACGCAGTATTTT.

This clone was found once. The genes are TRBV30 and TRBJ1-4; unclear D gene. Germline assignment: CDR1 GTSNPN and CDR2 SVGIG (reference sequence). CDR3 length equals 11 residues. V shed 4 bases and J shed 5 bases, with 5 bases lying between them. Written as DNA, the CDR3 is TGTGCCTGGAACAAAAATGAAAAACTGTTTTTT. Its translation: CAWNKNEKLFF. The full variable domain, rest sourced from reference TRBV30 and TRBJ1-4, is SQTIHQWPATLVQPVGSPLSLECTVEGTSNPNLYWYRQAAGRGLQLLFYSVGIGQISSEVPQNLSASRPQDRQFILSSKKLLLSDSGFYLCAWNKNEKLFFGSGTQLSVL.

This rearrangement joins TRBV4-1 to TRBJ2-7; D is possibly TRBD2 (7 bases). The CDR3 consists of 16 residues. Germline CDR1 reads MGHRA; CDR2 reads YSYEKL. V gave up 1 base and J gave up 0 bases, with 13 bases separating them. CDR3 in amino acids: CASSQAGGSSSYEQYF. The CDR3 DNA sequence: TGCGCCAGCAGCCAAGCGGGGGGCTCCAGCTCCTACGAGCAGTACTTC.